The sequence of this T cell receptor (beta chain) was determined in a study of OX40 agonist ivuxolimab in advanced cancers. In regard to this clone: The antigen is undetermined.

Study-level points and caveats: Antigens targeted by the expanded peripheral T cells were not determined.

TCRdb's copy holds only in-frame clones and misses some; the assay was immunoSEQ multiplex PCR. The sample lists tens of thousands of clones, more than 85% occurring once. Source: CD4+ or CD8+ T cells sorted from blood, taken in a trial of the OX40 agonist ivuxolimab. The TCR originated in an adult with an advanced solid tumor such as melanoma, head and neck, liver or kidney cancer.

CDR3 protein: CSARILAEAFF. In DNA form, the CDR3 reads TGCAGTGCTAGAATACTCGCTGAAGCTTTCTTT. The chain combines TRBV20-1 with TRBJ1-1; D is undetermined. Per germline, CDR1 DFQATT and CDR2 SNEGSKA (reference sequence). V was clipped by 2 bases and J by 6 bases, with 7 bases between them. CDR3 length equals 11 residues.